The source of this T cell receptor beta chain is a study of CD8+ T cells in alopecia areata. Findings and caveats of the study: Besides other cells, scalp samples also yield sequences of resident alphabeta T cells from normal skin. Shared TCR sequences were less clear between patients than in mice, possibly partly from HLA diversity.

Reverse transcribed after extraction, RNA yielded cDNA as the sequencing template. Repertoires were generated with immunoSEQ multiplex PCR, while TCRdb's copy carries only in-frame clones and drops some. The sample gives about 110,000 clones, approximately 63% of which show up once; roughly 20% is in the top ten. The germline gives CDR1 SGHDT, CDR2 YYEEEE. The CDR3 totals 13 residues. Trimming took off 0 bases at V and 3 bases at J, with 6 bases between the two ends. In the case of this clone: What it binds is unknown.

J is TRBJ1-1 and V is TRBV5-6; TRBD1 is a possible D gene (5 bases). This clonotype originated in a human donor in good health. The sequenced sample consisted of CD8+ T cells sorted from blood. In nucleotides, the CDR3 is TGTGCCAGCAGCTTGGGGGGCCACACTGAAGCTTTCTTT. Translating it yields CASSLGGHTEAFF.